Shown below are 8 T cell receptor beta chains from a single sample sequenced in a study of blood T cell repertoires in COVID-19. TCRdb's table, derived via immunoSEQ multiplex PCR, lists solely in-frame clones and lacks some. In the table there are some 390,000 clones, approximately 89% of which are singletons. Sample: peripheral blood. The receptors were sampled from a woman aged 55 to 70 with COVID-19, enrolled during active disease.

The chain combines TRBV7-8 with TRBJ2-1; 12 bases are a match to TRBD1. The CDR3 runs 16 residues. From germline, CDR1 is SGHVS and CDR2 FQNEAQ. Trimming removed 2 bases from V and 7 bases from J; junction bases left unmatched: 6. CDR3 bases: TGTGCCAGCAGCTTAAGGGACAGGGGGCCTTATAATGAGCAGTTCTTC. This encodes CASSLRDRGPYNEQFF.

V usage is TRBV4-1 and J usage is TRBJ2-5; possibly TRBD1 for D (5 bases). The CDR3 length is 15 residues. Deletions cut 3 bases from V and 6 bases from J, with 17 bases between. The germline V gene encodes CDR1 MGHRA and CDR2 YSYEKL. The CDR3 is CASSQPSRVFKTQYF. The CDR3 DNA reads as TGCGCCAGCAGCCAGCCATCCAGGGTGTTTAAGACCCAGTACTTC.

This sequence joins TRBV2 and TRBJ2-1; 7 bases are a match to TRBD2. This CDR3 has 14 amino acids. Germline-derived CDR1 and CDR2 are SNHLY and FYNNEI. V lost 3 bases and J lost 9; bases outside the gene matches: 8. DNA of the CDR3: TGTGCCAGCAGTGATCAGGGAGGGAAAGGTGAGCAGTTCTTC. Amino acid sequence: CASSDQGGKGEQFF.

The chain carries TRBV6-5 and TRBJ1-1, with 7 bases identical to TRBD1. The CDR3 sequence is 13 residues long. Trimming at V came to 3 bases and at J to 5 bases, leaving 3 bases not matched to a gene. Germline CDR1 reads MNHEY; CDR2 reads SVGAGI. The CDR3 coding sequence is TGTGCCAGCAGTTATGACAGGGATACTGAAGCTTTCTTT. Translating it yields CASSYDRDTEAFF.

This clone was detected only once. The chain combines TRBV3-1 (or the pseudogene TRBV3-2) with TRBJ2-5; perhaps TRBD2 as D (6 bases). CDR1 is LGHDT and CDR2 is YNNKEL in the germline V gene (reference sequence). V lost 0 bases to trimming and J lost 9 bases, with 17 bases between them. The CDR3 extends over 15 amino acids. The CDR3 spells CASSQDMGTPGSQYF. The DNA for the CDR3 is TGTGCCAGCAGCCAAGATATGGGGACTCCAGGTTCCCAGTACTTC.

The V call is TRBV30, the J call TRBJ2-5; D is ambiguous. CDR3 length: 12 residues. Trimming left V 0 bases short and J 5 bases short, with 7 bases between. CDR1 is GTSNPN and CDR2 is SVGIG in the germline V gene (reference sequence). The CDR3 sequence is CAWSVRRETQYF. The CDR3 bases are TGTGCCTGGAGTGTACGTCGGGAGACCCAGTACTTC.

The chain joins TRBV20-1 to TRBJ2-1; the D gene is possibly TRBD2 (6 bases). This CDR3 region has 15 residues. Germline V gene data show CDR1 as DFQATT and CDR2 as SNEGSKA (reference sequence). The ends were cut back, 3 bases at V and 7 bases at J, with 19 bases in the middle. In nucleotides, the CDR3 is TGCAGTGCTAGTTCGGCGGGGTTAAAAACTAATGAGCAGTTCTTC. Its translation is CSASSAGLKTNEQFF.

The chain joins TRBV11-1 to TRBJ2-7; 8 bases align to TRBD1. This CDR3 region has 12 residues. Germline CDR1 and CDR2: SGHAT and FQDESV (reference sequence). The ends lost 4 bases at V and 6 bases at J; junction bases unmatched: 2. DNA for the CDR3: TGTGCCAGCAGCTCGGACAGGGTCGAGCAGTACTTC. It yields the protein CASSSDRVEQYF.